The TCR beta chain under discussion was sequenced for a study of T cells in Graves' hyperthyroidism and ophthalmopathy (dated by TCRdb to the late 2010s). Broadly, across the study: Peripheral blood samples were taken at the time of initial diagnosis, prior to any treatment. Prospective prediction of ophthalmopathy was tested in an independent validation cohort of about 19 hyperthyroidism patients and 17 patients who later progressed to ophthalmopathy. The 100 or so discovery patients were randomly divided into training and test sets at a 7:3 ratio. Thyroid tissue and blood T-cell repertoires from about 6 Graves' hyperthyroidism patients were also compared in the study. A discovery cohort of about 100 patients, approximately 44 with Graves' ophthalmopathy and about 58 with stable Graves' hyperthyroidism, was used to find distinguishing TCR V-J signatures. TCR Vbeta CDR3 sequencing of 135 peripheral blood samples (43 ophthalmopathy, roughly 72 hyperthyroidism and approximately 17 progressor patients) is reported in the paper. After blood sampling, hyperthyroidism patients were treated with methimazole at a starting dose of 30 mg daily, and ophthalmopathy patients were treated with high-dose intravenous methylprednisolone.

CDR1 and CDR2 are read off the germline V gene (reference sequence) as GTSNPN and SVGIG. Measured from the cysteine to the phenylalanine, the CDR3 is 13 residues long. This entry keeps only the CDR3 DNA: 39 bases, framed from base 1. Germline trimming amounts to 2 bases on V and 8 bases on J, with 7 as the count of junction bases outside the gene matches. The study at large found these results: No statistical method was used to fix the sample size in advance, and group allocation was not hidden from the investigators. Most expanded thyroid clonotypes (frequency above 0.001) were also detected in blood, suggesting blood repertoires may reflect thyroid immune responses. In cross-validation, a model built on a 13 V-J signature told ophthalmopathy apart from stable hyperthyroidism with approximately 91% sensitivity and about 81% specificity, and in testing the same model reached 80%/75%. In validation, the model predicted progression to ophthalmopathy with around 71% sensitivity and 72% to 85% specificity, a median of about 6.7 months before onset.

There are many counts of this clonotype. This clone's antigen is unknown. One base away there is no much larger clone; base qualities are not given. TCR beta CDR3 regions were amplified from RNA transcripts. A first-round RT-PCR of the TCR CDR3 used the HTBI primer set with the Qiagen OneStep RT-PCR kit. The libraries were constructed in a second round of multiplex PCR and then size-selected and purified. The libraries were sequenced on an Illumina HiSeq2000 using paired-end 100 bp reads. Per the authors' processing: SOAPnuke was used to process the raw data, removing reads that contained adapters or uncalled bases, had a mean Phred below 15, or lacked an exact match to the constant primer or identifier. COPE v1.2.5 was used to merge the high-quality paired reads, and each unique nucleotide sequence was defined as a clonotype. MiTCR v1.1 was used to align the clonotypes against IMGT TRBV, TRBD and TRBJ reference segments. The analysis was restricted to V-J combinations with a frequency above 0.0001, which together covered over 99% of the repertoires. A TCS score was defined as the ratio of F50 (clonal expansion) to E x V (chaos), with BLOSUM62-based TCRdist applied between CDR3 peptides within each V-J. Welch's t-statistics and random forest reduced approximately 520 V-J features to 13, which were used in a naive Bayes classifier (R e1071). TCRdb trimmed public reads at Q25 via fastp, called clones via MiXCR and kept in-frame beta chains. Under each unique CDR3 protein, matching rows form one entry showing the most common genes and DNA. The V and J calls and clone size come from TCRdb's table, not from the authors' own analysis. The sample contains a few hundred thousand distinct CDR3 sequences, 20% of them found a single time. Of the sample, about 26% falls within the top ten clones.

Stable Graves' hyperthyroidism was defined as no progression to ophthalmopathy during 18 months of follow-up. The hyperthyroidism patients were between 18 and 65 years old and newly diagnosed, with a disease duration of less than 2 months. The study excluded patients with uncontrolled infections, other autoimmune diseases, pregnancy or lactation. Diagnoses were established on the basis of clinical symptoms, serum thyroxine and TRAb, thyroid ultrasound, and orbital computed tomography. Ficoll-Paque density gradient centrifugation was used to isolate PBMCs from under 11 ml of fresh peripheral blood. Total RNA was extracted using Trizol reagent, and RNA quality was assessed on an Agilent 2100 Bioanalyzer.

This receptor chain uses TRBV30 and TRBJ1-2, and TRBD1 matches 8 of the central bases. Sequences were obtained from blood. The source is a young man with Graves' hyperthyroidism. The encoded CDR3 is CAWSTGTGGGYTF. The bases are TGTGCCTGGAGTACCGGGACAGGCGGCGGCTACACCTTC.